This entry lists 30 T cell receptor beta chains sequenced from one sample in a study of blood T cell repertoires in COVID-19. Data came from immunoSEQ multiplex PCR; TCRdb stores just in-frame clones and leaves some out. The top ten clones hold roughly 8.4% of a sample with 50,000 to 60,000 clones, 88% of them seen once. The sample consisted of peripheral blood. These receptors all come from a man between 60 and 75 years old with active COVID-19.

The chain combines TRBV19 with TRBJ2-3, with 11 nucleotides matching TRBD1. With V trimmed by 4 bases and J by 8 bases, 8 bases remained unmatched. This CDR3 has 15 amino acids. Germline V gives CDR1 LNHDA, CDR2 SQIVND (reference sequence). CDR3 nucleotides: TGTGCCAGTAGTAGCGGACAGGGGGCCAGCGTTACGCAGTATTTT. Amino acid sequence: CASSSGQGASVTQYF.

The chain employs TRBV2 and TRBJ1-5, with a weak D call TRBD1 (5 bases). V gave up 0 bases and J gave up 7 bases, with 22 bases separating them. There are 18 residues in the CDR3. Germline loops: CDR1 SNHLY, CDR2 FYNNEI. The CDR3 sequence: CASSEALNGPGFSQPQHF. In DNA form, the CDR3 reads TGTGCCAGCAGTGAAGCGCTTAACGGGCCAGGGTTTTCACAGCCCCAGCATTTT.

Concerning this clone itself: One end of the junction is discordant with germline, which a read error may explain. The rearrangement links TRBV25-1 to TRBJ2-5; a possible D gene is TRBD1 (6 bases). The germline CDR1 and CDR2 sequences are MGHDK and SYGVNS. CDR3 length: 14 residues. CDR3 loop: CASRDYRDTRDQYF. Here the CDR3 DNA reads TGTGCCAGCCGTGATTACAGGGATACAAGAGACCAGTACTTC.

This rearrangement joins TRBV11-1 to TRBJ1-1, with a possible D match to TRBD1 (5 bases). CDR1 is SGHAT, CDR2 FQDESV, per germline (reference sequence). CDR3 size: 14 residues. Deletions cut 0 bases from V and 4 bases from J, with 9 bases between. The CDR3 sequence: CASSLASGGTEAFF. The DNA of the CDR3 is TGTGCCAGCAGCTTAGCCAGCGGGGGCACTGAAGCTTTCTTT.

The chain uses TRBV3-1 (or the pseudogene TRBV3-2) and TRBJ2-1; TRBD2 matches at 8 bases. The CDR3 consists of 15 residues. J was trimmed by 4 bases and V by 6 bases; bases with no gene match: 8. Germline V lookup: CDR1 LGHDT, CDR2 YNNKEL (reference sequence). CDR3 loop: CASSPGLGAYNEQFF. CDR3 in DNA: TGTGCCAGCAGTCCGGGACTAGGGGCATACAATGAGCAGTTCTTC.

V and J are TRBV21-1 and TRBJ2-5; no DNA check was done on the table's D call, TRBD2. TRBV21-1 is assigned pseudogene status. The CDR3 consists of 14 residues. The CDR3 loop reads CASSKEAGQETQYF. The CDR3 nucleotides are TGTGCCAGCAGCAAAGAGGCGGGCCAAGAGACCCAGTACTTC.

The chain has TRBV27 and TRBJ2-1, with 10 bases lining up with TRBD2. CDR1 and CDR2 from the germline V gene are MNHEY and SMNVEV (reference sequence). V gave up 3 bases and J gave up 7 bases; unmatched junction bases: 15. The length of the CDR3 is 18 residues. The CDR3 here is CASSFSASGRKGGNEQFF. The CDR3 coding sequence is TGTGCCAGCAGTTTTTCGGCTAGCGGGAGAAAAGGGGGGAATGAGCAGTTCTTC.

The chain has TRBV5-1 and TRBJ1-2; 7 nucleotides align to TRBD1. The germline gives CDR1 SGHRS, CDR2 YFSETQ. This CDR3 is 13 amino acids long. Unmatched junction bases numbered 7, after V lost 4 bases and J lost 7 bases. CDR3 in DNA: TGCGCCAGCAGCCACGGGGACAGATTTGGCTACACCTTC. Translated: CASSHGDRFGYTF.

This chain links TRBV6-1 with TRBJ1-6, with D unresolved. The CDR3 loop spans 14 amino acids. CDR1 and CDR2 from the germline V gene are MNHNS and SASEGT. Deletions cut 1 base from V and 7 bases from J, with 8 bases between. CDR3 in DNA: TGTGCCAGCAGTGAAGGGGCCTTCAATTCACCCCTCCACTTT. It yields the protein CASSEGAFNSPLHF.

The V call is TRBV15, the J call TRBJ2-1; 10 bases fit TRBD1. The CDR3 is 15 amino acids. V shed 0 bases and J 7 bases; nucleotides not matched to a gene: 3. Germline values: CDR1 LNHNV, CDR2 YYDKDF (reference sequence). CDR3 coding DNA: TGTGCCACCAGCAGAGAGACAGGGGGCTTTAATGAGCAGTTCTTC. This codes for CATSRETGGFNEQFF. The variable domain in full, completed from reference TRBV15 and TRBJ2-1, reads DAMVIQNPRYQVTQFGKPVTLSCSQTLNHNVMYWYQQKSSQAPKLLFHYYDKDFNNEADTPDNFQSRRPNTSFCFLDIRSPGLGDTAMYLCATSRETGGFNEQFFGPGTRLTVL.

The gene calls are TRBV27 and TRBJ1-5, with D possibly being TRBD1 (6 bases). This CDR3 contains 15 residues. Germline V lookup: CDR1 MNHEY, CDR2 SMNVEV (reference sequence). Trimming cost V 2 bases and J 4 bases, with 12 bases left between them. The CDR3 is CASSLGGHLNQPQHF. Written as DNA, the CDR3 is TGTGCCAGCAGTTTAGGGGGACATCTGAATCAGCCCCAGCATTTT.

The CDR3 region has the DNA TGTGCCAGCAGAGGGGGAGCTAGCGGGCCCGACTACGAGCAGTACTTC. Protein sequence: CASRGGASGPDYEQYF. This sequence joins TRBV2 and TRBJ2-7; 8 positions match TRBD2. CDR3 length: 16 amino acids. V lost 6 bases to trimming and J lost 3 bases; unmatched junction nucleotides: 13. CDR1 is SNHLY and CDR2 is FYNNEI in the germline V gene.

V gene TRBV28 combines with J gene TRBJ2-5, with 7 bases matching TRBD2. J was trimmed by 3 bases and V by 3 bases; bases with no gene match: 7. This CDR3 has 15 residues. Per germline, CDR1 MDHEN and CDR2 SYDVKM. CDR3 DNA: TGTGCCAGCAGTTTGTTCTGGACTAGTAAAGAGACCCAGTACTTC. This translates into CASSLFWTSKETQYF.

The chain employs TRBV4-2 and TRBJ2-7; 13 bases match TRBD2. Germline V CDR1 and CDR2: LGHNA, YNFKEQ. The CDR3 runs to 16 residues. V was clipped by 2 bases and J by 7 bases; unmatched bases: 8. DNA of the CDR3: TGTGCCAGCAGCCAAAATGCCGGGACTAGCGGGAATGAGCAGTACTTC. Translation: CASSQNAGTSGNEQYF.

The V and J genes are TRBV30 and TRBJ1-1; D unclear. The germline CDR1 and CDR2 sequences are GTSNPN and SVGIG (reference sequence). The CDR3 sequence is 13 residues long. V dropped 3 bases and J dropped 5 bases, with 13 bases sitting between them. The CDR3 is CAWSLREGTEAFF. The CDR3 DNA reads as TGTGCCTGGAGCCTAAGGGAGGGAACTGAAGCTTTCTTT.

The rearrangement links TRBV21-1 to TRBJ2-7; whether TRBD2, the table's D call, matches the DNA was not checked. TRBV21-1 counts as a pseudogene. This CDR3 comprises 17 residues. The CDR3 DNA reads TGTGCCAGCAGCAAAAGGGGGGGACACTACCTCTCCTACGAGCAGTACTTC. Protein product: CASSKRGGHYLSYEQYF.

The chain carries TRBV5-1 and TRBJ1-3; tentatively, D is TRBD1 (5 bases). The germline V and J ends were trimmed by 4 bases and 2 bases, with 10 bases remaining between them. Germline CDR1 and CDR2: SGHRS and YFSETQ. This CDR3 is 14 amino acids long. The CDR3 DNA reads TGCGCCAGCAGCATGGGGCAGGCTGGAAACACCATATATTTT. Translated, it gives CASSMGQAGNTIYF.

The chain is built from TRBV27 and TRBJ2-3, with a weak D call TRBD1 (6 bases). Trimming left V 0 bases short and J 5 bases short, with 12 bases between. The CDR3 length is 15 residues. Germline V gene data show CDR1 as MNHEY and CDR2 as SMNVEV (reference sequence). The CDR3 loop reads CASSLSGRGIDTQYF. CDR3 nucleotides: TGTGCCAGCAGTTTATCGGGCAGGGGTATAGATACGCAGTATTTT.

The gene calls are TRBV5-1 and TRBJ2-7, with TRBD2 matching 8 bases. This CDR3 contains 13 residues. CDR1 and CDR2 (germline): SGHRS, YFSETQ. Trimming cost V 5 bases and J 0 bases; bases outside gene matches: 1. The CDR3 protein is CASRSGSSYEQYF. The CDR3 DNA follows: TGCGCCAGCAGAAGCGGGAGCTCCTACGAGCAGTACTTC. Filled out from reference TRBV5-1 and TRBJ2-7, the complete variable domain reads KAGVTQTPRYLIKTRGQQVTLSCSPISGHRSVSWYQQTPGQGLQFLFEYFSETQRNKGNFPGRFSGRQFSNSRSEMNVSTLELGDSALYLCASRSGSSYEQYFGPGTRLTVT.

The chain employs TRBV3-1 (or the pseudogene TRBV3-2) and TRBJ1-1, with D maybe TRBD1 (5 bases). CDR1 is LGHDT and CDR2 is YNNKEL in the germline V gene (reference sequence). V was trimmed by 4 bases and J by 1 base, leaving 10 bases between them. The CDR3 contains 14 residues. CDR3 DNA: TGTGCCAGCAGCCGTCCCGGGGGGAACACTGAAGCTTTCTTT. Translation: CASSRPGGNTEAFF.

This chain connects TRBV5-6 to TRBJ2-1, with 13 bases fitting TRBD2. Germline CDR1 SGHDT, CDR2 YYEEEE. Trimming took 0 bases from V and 6 from J; bases not matched to a gene: 6. The CDR3 extends over 17 amino acids. CDR3 nucleotide sequence: TGTGCCAGCAGCTTGGGCCCGGGACTAGCGGGACCCAATGAGCAGTTCTTC. Its translation is CASSLGPGLAGPNEQFF.

CDR3 sequence reads: CATSRVSGTYNEQFF. The CDR3 coding sequence is TGTGCCACCAGCAGAGTTAGCGGAACCTACAATGAGCAGTTCTTC. The chain combines TRBV15 with TRBJ2-1; perhaps TRBD2 as D (6 bases). Trimming took off 1 base at V and 2 bases at J, with 9 bases between the two ends. The germline gives CDR1 LNHNV, CDR2 YYDKDF (reference sequence). This CDR3 is built from 15 residues. The full variable domain, in which reference TRBV15 and TRBJ2-1 provide the parts outside the CDR3, is DAMVIQNPRYQVTQFGKPVTLSCSQTLNHNVMYWYQQKSSQAPKLLFHYYDKDFNNEADTPDNFQSRRPNTSFCFLDIRSPGLGDTAMYLCATSRVSGTYNEQFFGPGTRLTVL.

This chain joins TRBV27 and TRBJ2-7; D is perhaps TRBD2 (5 bases). CDR1 MNHEY and CDR2 SMNVEV come from the germline V gene (reference sequence). CDR3 length: 12 amino acids. The V end was cut by 9 bases, the J end by 4 bases, with 13 bases between. The CDR3 is CASRRAGYEQYF. The CDR3 DNA is TGTGCCAGTAGGCGGGCGGGTTACGAGCAGTACTTC.

CDR3 loop: CASSPMRGKGYEQYF. CDR3 nucleotide sequence: TGTGCCAGCAGCCCCATGAGGGGGAAAGGCTACGAGCAGTACTTC. The rearrangement links TRBV11-2 to TRBJ2-7, with D tentatively TRBD1 (6 bases). From germline, CDR1 is SGHAT and CDR2 FQNNGV. This CDR3 is built from 15 residues. The V gene lost 5 bases and the J gene lost 3 bases, with 17 bases spanning the gap.

This rearrangement joins TRBV5-1 to TRBJ2-2; 9 positions agree with TRBD2. The length of the CDR3 is 16 residues. Unmatched junction bases numbered 11, after V lost 4 bases and J lost 7 bases. Germline loops: CDR1 SGHRS, CDR2 YFSETQ. The CDR3 reads CASSNLAGIDIGELFF. The CDR3 DNA follows: TGCGCCAGCAGCAACCTAGCGGGAATAGATATCGGGGAGCTGTTTTTT.

This chain joins TRBV6-6 and TRBJ1-2; 8 nucleotides line up with TRBD1. V was pared by 3 bases and J by 2 bases, with 5 bases of the junction left unmatched. Per the germline V gene, CDR1 is MNHNY and CDR2 is SVGAGI (reference sequence). CDR3 length: 15 amino acids. In nucleotides, the CDR3 is TGTGCCAGCAGTTATGACCGACAGGGGAACTATGGCTACACCTTC. The encoded protein is CASSYDRQGNYGYTF.

The CDR3, as DNA: TGCGCCACTAGGGGAGGGCGGAGCGACGAGCAGTACTTC. Amino acid sequence: CATRGGRSDEQYF. This sequence joins TRBV5-1 and TRBJ2-7, with 7 bases that match TRBD2. The CDR3 has 13 amino acids. J lost 5 bases, V lost 9 bases, and 11 bases had no gene match. Germline V lookup: CDR1 SGHRS, CDR2 YFSETQ.

This chain links TRBV7-2 with TRBJ2-1, with TRBD2 identical over 8 bases. The trim removed 5 bases at V and 0 bases at J, leaving 3 bases unmatched. Germline CDR1 and CDR2: SGHTA and FQGNSA. The CDR3 runs to 15 residues. The CDR3 nucleotides are TGTGCCAGCAGCGTCACTAGCGGCTCCTACAATGAGCAGTTCTTC. Amino acids: CASSVTSGSYNEQFF. The full variable domain, its missing parts supplied by reference TRBV7-2 and TRBJ2-1, is GAGVSQSPSNKVTEKGKDVELRCDPISGHTALYWYRQSLGQGLEFLIYFQGNSAPDKSGLPSDRFSAERTGGSVSTLTIQRTQQEDSAVYLCASSVTSGSYNEQFFGPGTRLTVL.

This sequence joins TRBV29-1 and TRBJ2-3, with D tentatively TRBD2 (6 bases). This CDR3 has 15 amino acids. Germline values: CDR1 SQVTM, CDR2 ANQGSEA. V lost 7 bases to trimming and J lost 8 bases, with 25 bases between them. CDR3 region: CSALGPGQAGGTQYF. CDR3 DNA: TGCAGCGCCCTGGGCCCAGGGCAAGCGGGTGGTACGCAGTATTTT.

This clone has just one count. J is TRBJ2-5 and V is TRBV24-1; 9 nucleotides line up with TRBD1. Germline-derived CDR1 and CDR2 are KGHDR and SFDVKD. The CDR3 sequence is 15 residues long. J gave up 5 bases and V 4 bases, and 7 bases lay outside the gene matches. CDR3 sequence (DNA): TGTGCCACCAGTGAGGGACAGGGTGGCCGGGAGACCCAGTACTTC. It is translated as CATSEGQGGRETQYF.